Below, 21 T cell receptor beta chains from the same sample are listed, as sequenced in a study of regulatory T cells in long-lasting Graves disease. The time point denotes: newly diagnosed GD, antithyroid drugs for less than 3 months. With RNA extracted from PBMCs as input, the TCR library was made. Arm-PCR of CDR3 regions and iRepertoire HTBI primers were the basis on which TCR beta libraries were built. From the multiplex PCR reads, TCRdb called clonotypes with MiXCR, one entry per CDR3 protein. The sample contains around 400,000 distinct CDR3 sequences, roughly 15% of which appear only once. The sample here was peripheral blood mononuclear cells (PBMCs), taken at new diagnosis, from a patient treated with antithyroid drugs. The receptor source for this set is a female donor with Graves disease.

This clonotype was detected only a few times. This chain uses TRBV28 with TRBJ2-2; D gene uncertain. Looked up from germline, CDR1 is MDHEN and CDR2 is SYDVKM. Between the trimmed V and J ends, which lost 10 bases and 1 base, there was a span of 13 bases. The CDR3 length is 14 residues. CDR3 DNA: TGTGCCACCAGGATCGGCGGGAACACCGGGGAGCTGTTTTTT. Its protein product is CATRIGGNTGELFF.

This clonotype was observed at least ten times. The chain couples TRBV3-1 to TRBJ1-1; D gene unclear. V was trimmed by 4 bases and J by 1 base, leaving 13 bases between them. This CDR3 region has 15 residues. The germline gives CDR1 LGHDT, CDR2 YNNKEL (reference sequence). The CDR3: CASSPPKARNTEAFF. CDR3 bases: TGTGCCAGCAGCCCCCCTAAGGCTCGGAACACTGAAGCTTTCTTT.

To note about this clonotype: A far larger clone is one base from this, pointing to a likely read error. The chain's CDR3 is CASGKRENTEAFF. CDR3 DNA: TGTGCCAGCGGCAAACGGGAGAACACTGAAGCTTTCTTT. The V and J genes are TRBV11-2 and TRBJ2-3; D is unclear. The J call is in doubt because the DNA end fits TRBJ1-1 better. The germline gives CDR1 SGHAT, CDR2 FQNNGV. There are 13 residues in the CDR3.

This clonotype appeared a few times. V is TRBV4-1 and J is TRBJ2-7; D gene ambiguous. This CDR3 spans 16 amino acids. V was trimmed by 0 bases and J by 0 bases, leaving 12 bases between them. Germline CDR1 is MGHRA and CDR2 is YSYEKL. The DNA of the CDR3 is TGCGCCAGCAGCCAAGAGTACGGCCTGAGCTCCTACGAGCAGTACTTC. Protein: CASSQEYGLSSYEQYF.

This clonotype was observed a handful of times. The V call is TRBV13, the J call TRBJ1-6; maybe TRBD1 (5 bases). V lost 5 bases and J 8 bases, leaving 16 bases between the germline ends. Germline V lookup: CDR1 PRHDT, CDR2 FYEKMQ (reference sequence). This CDR3 has 15 amino acids. The CDR3 sequence is CASSVGLLGDSPLHF. In nucleotides, the CDR3 is TGTGCCAGCAGCGTGGGACTCCTCGGGGATTCACCCCTCCACTTT. Drawing the rest from reference TRBV13 and TRBJ1-6, the complete variable domain is AAGVIQSPRHLIKEKRETATLKCYPIPRHDTVYWYQQGPGQDPQFLISFYEKMQSDKGSIPDRFSAQQFSDYHSELNMSSLELGDSALYFCASSVGLLGDSPLHFGNGTRLTVT.

This clonotype was seen more than once but under ten times. The chain recombines TRBV7-9 with TRBJ1-4; no reliable D call. The germline CDR1 and CDR2 sequences are SEHNR and FQNEAQ (reference sequence). The CDR3 has 15 residues. V was pared by 5 bases and J by 3 bases, with 13 bases between. CDR3 protein: CASSTWTEPNEKLFF. The CDR3 DNA sequence: TGTGCCAGCAGCACCTGGACGGAACCTAATGAAAAACTGTTTTTT.

This clonotype was detected a few times. The chain combines TRBV4-1 with TRBJ2-7; TRBD2 matches at 7 bases. The CDR3 has 13 amino acids. V shed 0 bases, J shed 7 bases, and the junction held 3 bases outside the gene matches. Looked up from germline, CDR1 is MGHRA and CDR2 is YSYEKL. The CDR3 region has the DNA TGCGCCAGCAGCCAAGATCGGGGGGTTGAGCAGTACTTC. Translated: CASSQDRGVEQYF.

V usage is TRBV25-1 and J usage is TRBJ1-2, with 8 bases aligning to TRBD1. The CDR3 contains 13 residues. V trimming: 2 bases; J trimming: 9 bases; junction bases outside the gene matches: 5. Germline-derived CDR1 and CDR2 are MGHDK and SYGVNS. The chain's CDR3 is CASSEQGAKRYTF. The CDR3 DNA reads TGTGCCAGCAGTGAACAGGGGGCCAAGCGCTACACCTTC.

J is TRBJ1-4 and V is TRBV15; D unclear. Per germline, CDR1 LNHNV and CDR2 YYDKDF (reference sequence). Between the trimmed V and J ends, which lost 0 bases and 5 bases, there was a span of 10 bases. The CDR3 is 15 residues long. For the CDR3, the DNA is TGTGCCACCAGCAGAGAAGACGGTCGAAATGAAAAACTGTTTTTT. Its translation is CATSREDGRNEKLFF.

Many counts were recorded for this clonotype. The germline gene is not matched at one end of the junction; a read error may be the cause. The V call is TRBV5-1, the J call TRBJ2-3; maybe TRBD1 (6 bases). Germline values: CDR1 SGHRS, CDR2 YFSETQ. The CDR3 loop spans 14 amino acids. As DNA, the CDR3 is TGTGCCAGCAGCCTTGGACAGTCCACAGATACGCAGTATTTT. It is translated as CASSLGQSTDTQYF.

This clonotype was seen at least ten times. The gene calls are TRBV2 and TRBJ1-5; a possible D gene is TRBD1 (5 bases). Deletions cut 0 bases from V and 3 bases from J, with 12 bases between. The germline V gene has CDR1 SNHLY and CDR2 FYNNEI. CDR3 length: 16 residues. CDR3 sequence: CASSEAVGGDNQPQHF. DNA of the CDR3: TGTGCCAGCAGTGAAGCGGTGGGAGGGGACAATCAGCCCCAGCATTTT. The variable domain in full, completed from reference TRBV2 and TRBJ1-5, reads EPEVTQTPSHQVTQMGQEVILRCVPISNHLYFYWYRQILGQKVEFLVSFYNNEISEKSEIFDDQFSVERPDGSNFTLKIRSTKLEDSAMYFCASSEAVGGDNQPQHFGDGTRLSIL.

This clonotype has a count of ten or more. The chain combines TRBV18 with TRBJ2-3, with D unclear. Germline CDR1 KGHSH, CDR2 LQKENI. V dropped 8 bases and J dropped 1 base, with 10 bases sitting between them. The CDR3 runs 13 residues. In nucleotides, the CDR3 is TGTGCCAGCAGCACCCCGGGCACAGATACGCAGTATTTT. It translates to CASSTPGTDTQYF.

This clonotype appeared many times. The genes are TRBV6-1 and TRBJ2-5; 7 nucleotides line up with TRBD1. Germline lookup yields CDR1 MNHNS and CDR2 SASEGT. J gave up 2 bases and V 6 bases, and 12 bases lay outside the gene matches. The length of the CDR3 is 16 residues. The CDR3 here is CASSPTQGIIQETQYF. DNA of the CDR3: TGTGCCAGCAGCCCTACACAGGGGATCATTCAAGAGACCCAGTACTTC.

Turning to this clonotype: A read error may account for a junction end that differs from germline. This chain's CDR3 is CTSSLGGAGANVLTF. Here the CDR3 DNA reads TGTACCAGCAGCTTGGGGGGCGCTGGGGCCAACGTCCTGACTTTC. The J gene is TRBJ2-6, the V gene TRBV5-5; D tentatively reads TRBD1 or TRBD2 (6 bases each). Germline values: CDR1 SGHKS, CDR2 YYEKEE (reference sequence). The CDR3 spans 15 residues.

At least ten counts were recorded for this clonotype. CDR3 nucleotide sequence: TGTGCCAGCAGCTGGACAGGGGGCAGGTACGAGCAGTACTTC. It yields the protein CASSWTGGRYEQYF. The genes are TRBV7-2 and TRBJ2-7; 11 bases line up with TRBD1. J gave up 4 bases and V 4 bases, and 3 bases lay outside the gene matches. The CDR3 contains 14 residues. Germline V gives CDR1 SGHTA, CDR2 FQGNSA.

This clonotype was seen many times. The chain is built from TRBV7-8 and TRBJ2-5; no reliable D call. CDR3 length: 15 amino acids. V shed 7 bases and J shed 1 base, with 16 bases lying between them. Germline CDR1 SGHVS, CDR2 FQNEAQ. In DNA, the CDR3 is TGTGCCAGCACCCCCTTGGTATGGGTCCAAGAGACCCAGTACTTC. This sequence encodes CASTPLVWVQETQYF. Filled out from reference TRBV7-8 and TRBJ2-5, the complete variable domain reads GAGVSQSPRYKVAKRGQDVALRCDPISGHVSLFWYQQALGQGPEFLTYFQNEAQLDKSGLPSDRFFAERPEGSVSTLKIQRTQQEDSAVYLCASTPLVWVQETQYFGPGTRLLVL.

This clonotype was counted at least ten times. The J gene is TRBJ2-3, the V gene TRBV28; D unclear. The ends were cut back, 3 bases at V and 2 bases at J, with 15 bases in the middle. CDR3 size: 16 residues. CDR1 is MDHEN, CDR2 SYDVKM, per germline. CDR3 loop: CASSLRGTDLTDTQYF. In nucleotides, the CDR3 is TGTGCCAGCAGTTTGAGAGGTACGGACCTCACAGATACGCAGTATTTT.

This clonotype was counted many times. The chain has TRBV4-1 and TRBJ2-1; 8 bases are a match to TRBD2. The CDR3 loop spans 15 amino acids. Germline CDR1 and CDR2: MGHRA and YSYEKL. With 4 bases clipped from V and 9 bases from J, the junction kept 11 bases outside the gene matches. This CDR3 reads CASSPTLAGRGEQFF. DNA of the CDR3: TGCGCCAGCAGCCCCACCTTAGCGGGGCGGGGTGAGCAGTTCTTC.

This clonotype was observed a handful of times. The chain couples TRBV7-2 to TRBJ1-5; D gene ambiguous. This CDR3 has 15 residues. Per the germline V gene, CDR1 is SGHTA and CDR2 is FQGNSA. Trimming pared 5 bases from V and 4 bases from J, leaving 15 bases between. The CDR3 sequence is CASSRRGEGNQPQHF. In nucleotides, the CDR3 is TGTGCCAGCAGCCGCCGGGGAGAGGGAAATCAGCCCCAGCATTTT. Together with reference TRBV7-2 and TRBJ1-5, the CDR3 gives the full variable domain: GAGVSQSPSNKVTEKGKDVELRCDPISGHTALYWYRQSLGQGLEFLIYFQGNSAPDKSGLPSDRFSAERTGGSVSTLTIQRTQQEDSAVYLCASSRRGEGNQPQHFGDGTRLSIL.

On this clonotype: The junction departs from the called germline gene at one end, perhaps through a read error. The genes are TRBV4-3 and TRBJ2-3, with D tentatively TRBD1 (6 bases). Germline CDR1 is LGHNA and CDR2 is YSLEER. The CDR3 loop spans 16 amino acids. CDR3 coding DNA: TGCGCCAGCAGCCAAGTTCCTAGCAGGGGCACGGATACGCAGTATTTT. As protein: CASSQVPSRGTDTQYF.

This clonotype was recorded at least ten times. This rearrangement joins TRBV10-2 to TRBJ2-7, with 10 bases matching TRBD2. The CDR3 is made up of 14 amino acids. V shed 6 bases and J 5 bases; nucleotides not matched to a gene: 7. The germline V gene has CDR1 WSHSY and CDR2 SAAADI. The CDR3 here is CASRASGRGNEQYF. The DNA of the CDR3 is TGCGCCAGCAGGGCCAGCGGGAGGGGAAACGAGCAGTACTTC.